This is a list of T cell receptor beta chains from one sample in a study of cytomegalovirus exposure and HLA in healthy donors. Libraries were prepared by immunoSEQ multiplex PCR; TCRdb keeps only in-frame clonotypes and omits some of them. Here the sample spans about 220,000 clones, over 80% being singletons. The sample consisted of PBMCs. These receptor sequences come from a man aged 35 to 55 in good health and CMV-seropositive. Each CDR3 is given with its conserved first and last residue. Each record gives: J gene, V gene, clone size, D gene, CDR3 protein, CDR3 DNA. D genes are given only for firm matches. Size is stated for part of the rows, as once, few or many counts, or as a class when the clone is expanded.

TRBJ2-5	TRBV6-5	NA	NA	CASRKRRGQETQYF	TGTGCCAGCAGGAAGCGGAGGGGCCAAGAGACCCAGTACTTC
TRBJ1-5	TRBV12-5	NA	NA	CASGPGQTSNQPQHF	TGTGCTAGTGGCCCAGGACAAACTAGCAATCAGCCCCAGCATTTT
TRBJ2-1	TRBV29-1	NA	TRBD2	CSGAPGPSGYNEQFF	TGCAGCGGGGCCCCCGGGCCTAGCGGGTACAATGAGCAGTTCTTC
TRBJ1-1	TRBV29-1	few	NA	CSVTRENTEAFF	TGCAGCGTTACCCGAGAGAACACTGAAGCTTTCTTT
TRBJ1-1	TRBV29-1	NA	TRBD1	CSVETGGYTEAFF	TGCAGCGTTGAAACAGGGGGTTACACTGAAGCTTTCTTT
TRBJ2-7	TRBV27	NA	TRBD2	CASSLTSGISYEQYF	TGTGCCAGCAGTTTGACTAGCGGTATCTCCTACGAGCAGTACTTC
TRBJ2-1	TRBV6-1	NA	NA	CASQRYLSYNEQFF	TGTGCCAGTCAGCGGTACCTCTCCTACAATGAGCAGTTCTTC
TRBJ2-1	TRBV7-9	NA	TRBD2	CASRHTSGISYNEQFF	TGTGCCAGCAGGCACACTAGCGGGATCTCCTACAATGAGCAGTTCTTC
TRBJ1-1	TRBV5-1	NA	TRBD1	CASRQTGGEVNTEAFF	TGCGCCAGCAGGCAGACAGGGGGCGAGGTGAACACTGAAGCTTTCTTT
TRBJ2-7	TRBV4-1	NA	TRBD1	CASSQDRPGQGAGEQYF	TGCGCCAGCAGCCAAGACCGCCCGGGACAGGGGGCAGGCGAGCAGTACTTC
TRBJ2-1	TRBV7-9	few	TRBD1	CASSVLDRPHLEFF	TGTGCCAGCAGCGTATTGGACAGGCCACATCTTGAGTTCTTC
TRBJ1-1	TRBV6-1	NA	TRBD1	CASKQGAAPKAFF	TGTGCCAGCAAACAGGGGGCGGCCCCGAAAGCTTTCTTT
TRBJ2-1	TRBV5-1	NA	NA	CASSLTGGSYNEQFF	TGCGCCAGCAGCTTGACCGGGGGTTCCTACAATGAGCAGTTCTTC
TRBJ2-2	TRBV5-4	NA	TRBD2	CASSFGEGWTGELFF	TGTGCCAGCAGCTTCGGGGAGGGGTGGACCGGGGAGCTGTTTTTT
TRBJ2-7	TRBV19	few	TRBD1	CASSTDRGKQYF	TGTGCCAGTAGCACGGACAGGGGCAAGCAGTACTTC
TRBJ2-1	TRBV19	NA	NA	CASSEGRRDLYNEQFF	TGTGCCAGTAGTGAGGGCCGACGGGATTTATACAATGAGCAGTTCTTC
TRBJ1-1	TRBV19	NA	TRBD1	CASLGQGSTEAFF	TGTGCCAGTCTCGGACAGGGAAGCACTGAAGCTTTCTTT
TRBJ2-1	TRBV7-8	NA	TRBD2	CASSSPAGGSGNEQFF	TGTGCCAGCAGCTCTCCAGCGGGAGGGTCTGGCAATGAGCAGTTCTTC
TRBJ1-1	TRBV27	NA	TRBD1	CASSAATGGTEAFF	TGTGCCAGCAGTGCCGCGACAGGGGGCACTGAAGCTTTCTTT
TRBJ1-1	TRBV6-1	NA	NA	CASRPSDRYTEAFF	TGTGCCAGCAGACCCTCGGACAGATACACTGAAGCTTTCTTT
TRBJ2-5	TRBV15	NA	TRBD1	CATSGGQGGRQETQYF	TGTGCCACCAGCGGGGGACAGGGAGGGCGGCAAGAGACCCAGTACTTC
TRBJ1-1	TRBV29-1	NA	TRBD1	CSVDKGQVNTEAFF	TGCAGCGTTGACAAGGGACAGGTGAACACTGAAGCTTTCTTT
TRBJ2-1	TRBV7-9	NA	TRBD2	CASSLTWEGGEQFF	TGTGCCAGCAGCTTGACGTGGGAGGGCGGTGAGCAGTTCTTC
TRBJ2-5	TRBV7-9	NA	TRBD2	CASSLGLAGGETQYF	TGTGCCAGCAGCTTAGGACTAGCGGGAGGGGAGACCCAGTACTTC
TRBJ2-7	TRBV7-9	NA	TRBD2	CASSSPGLAGYEQYF	TGTGCCAGCAGCTCACCGGGACTAGCGGGATACGAGCAGTACTTC
TRBJ1-4	TRBV7-9	few	NA	CASSLGVGHEKLFF	TGTGCCAGCAGCTTAGGGGTAGGACACGAAAAACTGTTTTTT
TRBJ1-2	TRBV7-3	once	TRBD1	CASSQMVTGTGGRYGYTF	TGTGCCAGCAGTCAGATGGTTACCGGGACAGGGGGCCGGTATGGCTACACCTTC
TRBJ2-1	TRBV7-3	few	TRBD2	CASSGIAGAYNEQFF	TGTGCCAGCAGCGGAATAGCGGGAGCCTACAATGAGCAGTTCTTC
TRBJ1-1	TRBV4-1	few	TRBD1	CASSQAYRGRTEAFF	TGCGCCAGCAGCCAGGCCTACAGGGGTCGGACTGAAGCTTTCTTT
TRBJ2-2	TRBV27	NA	NA	CASTPRGARNTGELFF	TGTGCCAGCACCCCCCGGGGAGCGAGGAACACCGGGGAGCTGTTTTTT
TRBJ1-5	TRBV25-1	few	TRBD1	CASSDRVNQPQHF	TGTGCCAGTTCTGACAGGGTAAATCAGCCCCAGCATTTT
TRBJ1-5	TRBV5-6	NA	NA	CASSFAGPNQPQHF	TGTGCCAGCAGCTTCGCAGGGCCGAATCAGCCCCAGCATTTT
TRBJ2-7	TRBV6-6	once	TRBD1	CASSRPGQGANEQYF	TGTGCCAGCAGTCGGCCGGGACAGGGGGCCAACGAGCAGTACTTC
TRBJ2-1	TRBV19	NA	NA	CASSINEHNEQFF	TGTGCCAGTAGTATTAACGAGCACAATGAGCAGTTCTTC
TRBJ1-1	TRBV6-5	few	NA	CASSFAPGTEAFF	TGTGCCAGCAGTTTTGCTCCGGGCACTGAAGCTTTCTTT
TRBJ1-1	TRBV7-9	NA	NA	CASSSGTLNTEAFF	TGTGCCAGCAGCTCCGGGACATTGAACACTGAAGCTTTCTTT
TRBJ2-7	TRBV5-6	NA	TRBD1	CASSLRQGSYEQYF	TGTGCCAGCAGCCTACGACAGGGTTCATACGAGCAGTACTTC
TRBJ2-7	TRBV7-9	NA	NA	CASSYRGSDEQYF	TGTGCCAGCAGCTACCGGGGGTCGGACGAGCAGTACTTC
TRBJ2-1	TRBV7-2	NA	TRBD2	CASSIGTTSGIYEQFF	TGTGCCAGCAGTATCGGCACGACTAGCGGGATCTATGAGCAGTTCTTC
TRBJ2-2	TRBV27	NA	TRBD2	CASSPRLAGGITGELFF	TGTGCCAGCAGTCCCCGACTAGCGGGAGGGATCACCGGGGAGCTGTTTTTT
TRBJ1-1	TRBV7-3	NA	NA	CASSLNSLGPNTEAFF	TGTGCCAGCAGCTTAAACTCCCTAGGTCCCAACACTGAAGCTTTCTTT
TRBJ1-1	TRBV13	NA	NA	CASSLGPGKGDTEAFF	TGTGCCAGCAGCTTAGGCCCCGGCAAGGGGGACACTGAAGCTTTCTTT
TRBJ2-5	TRBV7-6	NA	TRBD2	CASSSPAGVETQYF	TGTGCCAGCTCGAGTCCAGCGGGAGTGGAGACCCAGTACTTC
TRBJ2-7	TRBV6-1	few	NA	CASCTLLVSYEQYF	TGTGCCAGCTGTACACTACTCGTCTCCTACGAGCAGTACTTC
TRBJ2-3	TRBV4-1	NA	NA	CASSQGGPADTQYF	TGCGCCAGCAGCCAAGGAGGGCCCGCAGATACGCAGTATTTT
TRBJ2-1	TRBV9	NA	NA	CASSVRPAPGNEQFF	TGTGCCAGCAGCGTCCGACCTGCCCCGGGCAATGAGCAGTTCTTC
TRBJ1-6	TRBV6-5	NA	NA	CASSEGHLPLHF	TGTGCCAGCAGTGAGGGACACCTACCCCTCCACTTT
TRBJ1-2	TRBV2	once	NA	CASIPLGGRGYTF	TGTGCCAGCATCCCCCTCGGCGGGCGGGGCTACACCTTC
TRBJ1-5	TRBV6-6	NA	TRBD1	CASSPWGTGEYQPQHF	TGTGCCAGCAGTCCATGGGGGACAGGGGAGTATCAGCCCCAGCATTTT
TRBJ2-1	TRBV25-1	NA	TRBD2	CASSDGAGGRNEQFF	TGTGCCAGCAGTGATGGGGCGGGAGGAAGGAATGAGCAGTTCTTC
TRBJ1-2	TRBV19	once	TRBD1	CASSTTGIYGYTF	TGTGCCAGTAGTACGACAGGGATCTATGGCTACACCTTC
TRBJ2-2	TRBV28	NA	NA	CASSLGAPRTGELFF	TGTGCCAGCAGTTTAGGGGCCCCGAGGACCGGGGAGCTGTTTTTT
TRBJ1-2	TRBV6-1	NA	NA	CASSEMGGRYTF	TGTGCCAGCAGTGAGATGGGGGGACGCTACACCTTC
TRBJ2-3	TRBV11-1	NA	NA	CASSLGTTSTDTQYF	TGTGCCAGCAGCTTGGGGACAACTAGCACAGATACGCAGTATTTT
TRBJ1-2	TRBV6-6	NA	NA	CASSYGEGDGYTF	TGTGCCAGCAGTTACGGGGAGGGCGATGGCTACACCTTC